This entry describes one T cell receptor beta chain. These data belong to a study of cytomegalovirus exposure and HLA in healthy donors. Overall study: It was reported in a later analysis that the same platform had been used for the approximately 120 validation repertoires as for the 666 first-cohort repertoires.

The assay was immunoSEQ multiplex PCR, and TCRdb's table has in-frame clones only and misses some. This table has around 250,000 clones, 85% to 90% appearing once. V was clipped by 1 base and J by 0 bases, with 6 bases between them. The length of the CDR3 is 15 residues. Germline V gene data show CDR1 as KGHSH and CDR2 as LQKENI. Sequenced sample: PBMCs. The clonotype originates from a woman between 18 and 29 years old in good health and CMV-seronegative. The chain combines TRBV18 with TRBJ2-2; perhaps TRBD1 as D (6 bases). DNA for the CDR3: TGTGCCAGCTCACCACAGGGGGCGAACACCGGGGAGCTGTTTTTT. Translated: CASSPQGANTGELFF. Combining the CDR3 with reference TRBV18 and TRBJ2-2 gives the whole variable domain NAGVMQNPRHLVRRRGQEARLRCSPMKGHSHVYWYRQLPEEGLKFMVYLQKENIIDESGMPKERFSAEFPKEGPSILRIQQVVRGDSAAYFCASSPQGANTGELFFGEGSRLTVL.